These 9 T cell receptor beta chains were all obtained from the same sample, sequenced in a study of cytotoxic CD8 clonotypes in ibrutinib-treated CLL. Sequenced by immunoSEQ multiplex PCR; TCRdb stores in-frame clones only, minus some. The table includes fewer than 200,000 clones, about four fifths detected once. The sequencing here drew on PBMCs, taken after 24 months of ibrutinib treatment. Receptors were obtained from a human donor with chronic lymphocytic leukemia.

The chain has TRBV5-1 and TRBJ1-4; D is unresolved. Germline values: CDR1 SGHRS, CDR2 YFSETQ. Deletions cut 5 bases from V and 4 bases from J, with 9 bases between. This CDR3 is 13 amino acids long. CDR3 residues: CASRDHGNEKLFF. In nucleotides, the CDR3 is TGCGCCAGCAGGGACCACGGTAATGAAAAACTGTTTTTT. Looking up the rest from reference TRBV5-1 and TRBJ1-4 gives the full variable domain: KAGVTQTPRYLIKTRGQQVTLSCSPISGHRSVSWYQQTPGQGLQFLFEYFSETQRNKGNFPGRFSGRQFSNSRSEMNVSTLELGDSALYLCASRDHGNEKLFFGSGTQLSVL.

The chain combines TRBV30 with TRBJ2-1; 11 nucleotides agree with TRBD2. From germline, CDR1 is GTSNPN and CDR2 SVGIG (reference sequence). V shed 2 bases, J shed 8 bases, and the junction held 8 bases outside the gene matches. The CDR3 runs to 15 residues. The CDR3 nucleotides read TGTGCCTGGAGTCCCTTAGCGGGGGGGCAGGATGAGCAGTTCTTC. Protein: CAWSPLAGGQDEQFF. The full variable domain, rest sourced from reference TRBV30 and TRBJ2-1, is SQTIHQWPATLVQPVGSPLSLECTVEGTSNPNLYWYRQAAGRGLQLLFYSVGIGQISSEVPQNLSASRPQDRQFILSSKKLLLSDSGFYLCAWSPLAGGQDEQFFGPGTRLTVL.

The rearrangement links TRBV19 to TRBJ2-3; TRBD1 or TRBD2 may be the D gene (6 bases each). V was cut by 7 bases and J by 6 bases, with 23 bases left in between. The CDR3 sequence is 16 residues long. Germline V CDR1 and CDR2: LNHDA, SQIVND (reference sequence). CDR3 sequence reads: CASTPGFLGGGDTQYF. As DNA, the CDR3 is TGTGCCAGTACACCGGGTTTCTTAGGAGGGGGGGATACGCAGTATTTT.

The J gene is TRBJ2-2, the V gene TRBV14; D not certain. Germline V lookup: CDR1 SGHDN, CDR2 FVKESK. V lost 4 bases and J lost 3, with 6 bases in between. The CDR3 length is 13 residues. The CDR3 region is CASSPIYTGELFF. The CDR3 DNA sequence: TGTGCCAGCAGCCCGATCTACACCGGGGAGCTGTTTTTT.

V gene TRBV28 combines with J gene TRBJ1-1; 9 bases are a match to TRBD1. Germline loops: CDR1 MDHEN, CDR2 SYDVKM. The CDR3 is 15 residues long. The V gene end was trimmed by 5 bases and the J gene end by 4 bases; junction bases not matched to a gene: 8. The CDR3 region is CASSRLGTGPTEAFF. The DNA for the CDR3 is TGTGCCAGCAGTCGATTAGGGACAGGGCCCACTGAAGCTTTCTTT.

This chain links TRBV11-2 with TRBJ2-1; 9 bases are a match to TRBD2. The V gene's germline CDR1 is SGHAT and CDR2 FQNNGV. There are 15 residues in the CDR3. The junction had 10 bases not matched to a gene; V was cut back by 4 bases and J by 9 bases. In nucleotides, the CDR3 is TGTGCCAGCAGCTCTAGCCTAGCGGGGACGAGTGAGCAGTTCTTC. It codes for CASSSSLAGTSEQFF.

This chain connects TRBV6-1 to TRBJ2-1; 9 nucleotides align to TRBD2. Germline loops: CDR1 MNHNS, CDR2 SASEGT. After removal of 9 bases from V and 8 bases from J, the junction contained 14 bases not matched to a gene. CDR3 length: 15 residues. The CDR3 protein is CASRGVSGSIDEQFF. The CDR3 region has the DNA TGTGCCAGTAGAGGTGTTAGCGGGAGCATCGATGAGCAGTTCTTC.

V gene TRBV6-5 combines with J gene TRBJ1-2; D not resolved. The length of the CDR3 is 14 residues. Germline lookup yields CDR1 MNHEY and CDR2 SVGAGI. V dropped 6 bases and J dropped 0 bases, with 11 bases sitting between them. CDR3 residues: CASSNERTNYGYTF. The CDR3 nucleotides are TGTGCCAGCAGCAACGAAAGGACTAACTATGGCTACACCTTC.

V is TRBV6-6 and J is TRBJ2-7; D unresolved. Per germline, CDR1 MNHNY and CDR2 SVGAGI (reference sequence). CDR3 length equals 14 residues. Trimming stripped 0 bases from V and 4 bases from J, with 10 bases between. The CDR3 sequence is CASSYSSQNYEQYF. The CDR3 coding sequence is TGTGCCAGCAGTTACTCGTCTCAAAATTACGAGCAGTACTTC.